This section outlines one T cell receptor (beta chain) sequence together with its context. Authors' data handling: Nucleated cell number was recorded as an estimate derived from reference gene primer amplification. The data were produced by immunoSEQ multiplex PCR, yet TCRdb's version contains in-frame clones alone and is incomplete. D and trimming come from the DNA, and the V and J calls and clone size come from that table. The sample has around 190,000 clones, 70% to 90% seen once. The CDR3 consists of 18 residues. The germline V gene encodes CDR1 SGHTA and CDR2 FQGTGA. V shed 2 bases, J shed 0 bases, and the junction held 11 bases outside the gene matches. The sample belongs to a study of blood T cell repertoires in COVID-19. The overall study: Samples representing acute and convalescent COVID-19 were sourced from the United States, Italy and Spain. T cells, B-cell-depleted T cells, or PBMCs provided the cDNA or gDNA that served as material.

The chain recombines TRBV7-3 with TRBJ2-5, with 8 bases fitting TRBD2. Sequences were obtained from peripheral blood. The sequence was collected from a middle-aged man with COVID-19, enrolled during active disease. CDR3 residues: CASSLGPHRGGNQETQYF. Written as DNA, the CDR3 is TGTGCCAGCAGCTTAGGGCCCCACCGGGGGGGGAACCAAGAGACCCAGTACTTC.